The T cell receptor beta chain described here comes from a study of T cells in Graves' hyperthyroidism and ophthalmopathy. Overall study findings and caveats: Before onset, ophthalmopathy was predicted by the model a median around 6 months earlier. Most thyroid clonotypes with frequency above 0.001 were detected in blood.

Graves' hyperthyroidism without ophthalmopathy progression within 18 months was termed stable. Approximately 10 ml of fresh peripheral blood supplied the PBMCs. The CDR3 covers 13 residues. V was cut by 6 bases and J by 8 bases, with 16 bases left in between. Germline CDR1 DFQATT, CDR2 SNEGSKA (reference sequence). In this sample, this clonotype turned up a few times. Antigen unknown. RNA transcripts were the template for amplifying TCR beta CDR3 regions. HTBI primers were the set used in a first-round RT-PCR of the TCR CDR3. TCRdb re-called the multiplex PCR reads through MiXCR, storing one row per CDR3 protein. Of some 460,000 distinct CDR3 sequences listed, 15% to 19% are singletons.

The receptor comes from a woman aged 18-29 years with Graves' hyperthyroidism. V and J are TRBV20-1 and TRBJ1-4; D is unresolved. Sample: blood. CDR3 amino acids: CSAGEVVGEKLFF. The CDR3 DNA is TGCAGTGCCGGGGAAGTGGTAGGGGAAAAACTGTTTTTT.